One and the same sample provided the 11 T cell receptor beta chains below, sequenced in a study of blood T cell repertoires in COVID-19. Sequencing was performed with immunoSEQ multiplex PCR; in TCRdb, only in-frame clones are kept and a portion is missing. Of more than 85,000 clones listed, roughly nine tenths are singletons. Sequenced material: peripheral blood. The receptor set was obtained from a man aged 60 to 75 with acute or convalescent COVID-19.

The rearrangement links TRBV5-6 to TRBJ2-1; maybe TRBD2 (6 bases). V lost 3 bases to trimming and J lost 10 bases, with 14 bases between them. The CDR3 spans 13 residues. Germline assignment: CDR1 SGHDT and CDR2 YYEEEE. Written as DNA, the CDR3 is TGTGCCAGCAGCTCGGACGGAGGAGGGGAGCAGTTCTTC. Its translation is CASSSDGGGEQFF.

This clone occurred once. J is TRBJ2-7 and V is TRBV2, with a weak D call TRBD1 (7 bases). V dropped 3 bases and J dropped 0 bases, with 12 bases sitting between them. CDR1 is SNHLY, CDR2 FYNNEI, per germline. This CDR3 is 15 amino acids long. The CDR3 bases are TGTGCCAGCAGTGAGGCGGGACAGAGCTCCTACGAGCAGTACTTC. Its translation is CASSEAGQSSYEQYF.

The chain employs TRBV4-2 and TRBJ1-2, with 7 positions matching TRBD1. From germline, CDR1 is LGHNA and CDR2 YNFKEQ. The CDR3 spans 15 residues. J was trimmed by 4 bases and V by 0 bases; bases with no gene match: 5. Here the CDR3 reads CASSQDQGGLYGYTF. The DNA for the CDR3 is TGTGCCAGCAGCCAAGATCAGGGGGGTCTCTATGGCTACACCTTC.

The V call is TRBV4-2, the J call TRBJ1-4, with 8 positions matching TRBD1. The CDR3 has 16 amino acids. The V gene end was trimmed by 6 bases and the J gene end by 3 bases; junction bases not matched to a gene: 9. Germline V gene lookup returns CDR1 LGHNA and CDR2 YNFKEQ. CDR3 protein: CASSSGPRGPNEKLFF. The CDR3 DNA reads TGTGCCAGCAGTTCGGGCCCCAGGGGGCCTAATGAAAAACTGTTTTTT.

The genes are TRBV29-1 and TRBJ1-1, with 11 bases lining up with TRBD1. CDR3 size: 14 residues. CDR1 and CDR2 (germline): SQVTM, ANQGSEA. Unmatched junction bases numbered 4, after V lost 3 bases and J lost 4 bases. The CDR3 DNA reads as TGCAGCGTTGAGAAAGGACAGGGGGCCACTGAAGCTTTCTTT. Its protein product is CSVEKGQGATEAFF.

This chain uses TRBV6-6 with TRBJ1-4; TRBD1 agrees at 7 bases. The V segment lost 5 bases and the J segment 0 bases; nucleotides outside the gene matches: 12. CDR1 MNHNY and CDR2 SVGAGI come from the germline V gene (reference sequence). This CDR3 has 18 amino acids. The CDR3 nucleotides are TGTGCCAGCAGTCACCGACAGGGAGTCAGTTCAACTAATGAAAAACTGTTTTTT. It translates to CASSHRQGVSSTNEKLFF.

V gene TRBV19 combines with J gene TRBJ2-4, with 8 bases aligning to TRBD1. CDR3 length equals 19 residues. V shed 3 bases, J shed 1 base, and the junction held 14 bases outside the gene matches. Germline values: CDR1 LNHDA, CDR2 SQIVND (reference sequence). In DNA form, the CDR3 reads TGTGCCAGTAGTATCGATGGACAGGGAGTAGACTCGGCCAAAAACATTCAGTACTTC. This translates into CASSIDGQGVDSAKNIQYF.

Details on this clone: At one end, the junction sequence differs from germline, possibly due to a read error. The rearrangement uses TRBV28 and TRBJ2-3; maybe TRBD2 (7 bases). Germline values: CDR1 MDHEN, CDR2 SYDVKM. CDR3 length: 11 amino acids. CDR3 loop: CASTPWGEGDF. Here the CDR3 DNA reads TGTGCCAGCACTCCATGGGGGGAGGGGGATTTT.

The table lists this clone with a count of one. The CDR3 here is CASSLPRAGTEAFF. The CDR3 DNA reads TGTGCCAGCAGCTTACCCAGGGCCGGCACTGAAGCTTTCTTT. The chain combines TRBV7-8 with TRBJ1-1, with D possibly TRBD1 on 5 matching bases. The CDR3 has 14 residues. V was pared by 2 bases and J by 4 bases, with 11 bases between. Germline CDR1 is SGHVS and CDR2 is FQNEAQ. The full variable domain, completed using reference TRBV7-8 and TRBJ1-1, is GAGVSQSPRYKVAKRGQDVALRCDPISGHVSLFWYQQALGQGPEFLTYFQNEAQLDKSGLPSDRFFAERPEGSVSTLKIQRTQQEDSAVYLCASSLPRAGTEAFFGQGTRLTVV.

Only one count was recorded for this clone. This sequence joins TRBV4-3 and TRBJ2-1; 9 bases fit TRBD2. The V segment lost 1 base and the J segment 2 bases; nucleotides outside the gene matches: 6. CDR1 and CDR2 from the germline V gene are LGHNA and YSLEER. The CDR3 contains 17 residues. The CDR3 DNA is TGCGCCAGCAGCCAAGCCCTGGAGCGGGAGGCCTACAATGAGCAGTTCTTC. Amino acids: CASSQALEREAYNEQFF.

Only a few counts were recorded for this clone. The sample contains more than one DNA sequence encoding this CDR3. The chain combines TRBV27 with TRBJ2-1, with 12 bases aligning to TRBD2. Germline V gene sequence: CDR1 MNHEY, CDR2 SMNVEV (reference sequence). J lost 4 bases, V lost 3 bases, and 1 base had no gene match. CDR3 size: 15 residues. The DNA for the CDR3 is TGTGCCAGCAGTTTGGGGACTAGCGGGTACAATGAGCAGTTCTTC. Translated, it gives CASSLGTSGYNEQFF.